These 29 T cell receptor beta chains were sequenced from one sample in a study of tumor-infiltrating lymphocytes in primary liver carcinoma. A primer matching the constant region was used to make TCR beta cDNA from approximately 500 ng of total RNA. What produced the TCR beta libraries was three nested multiplex PCR rounds using slightly modified ARM-PCR. A C-beta reverse primer was combined with TRBV1-TRBV30 forward primers in the first two PCR rounds, and each round had 10 cycles. TCRdb called the multiplex PCR reads again in MiXCR, with one record for every CDR3 protein. The table shows about 300,000 distinct CDR3 sequences, with 50% to 70% occurring only once. RNA isolated from unsorted whole blood supplied the blood RNA, with germline DNA also extracted. Sequenced sample: peripheral blood. These TCRs come from a man in his forties or fifties with primary liver carcinoma and hepatitis B virus infection.

This clonotype was found many times. The V gene is TRBV4-1, the J gene TRBJ1-3; the D is unclear. In germline, CDR1 is MGHRA, CDR2 YSYEKL. The CDR3 is 15 amino acids. V was shortened by 0 bases and J by 1 base, with 7 bases between the two germline ends. The CDR3 sequence is CASSQDVASGNTIYF. CDR3 in DNA: TGCGCCAGCAGCCAAGATGTGGCTTCTGGAAACACCATATATTTT.

The count of this clonotype is one. Mismatch with germline at one junction end may stem from a read error. This sequence joins TRBV6-1 and TRBJ2-3; a possible D gene is TRBD1 (7 bases). This CDR3 region has 15 residues. Germline lookup yields CDR1 MNHNS and CDR2 SASEGT. CDR3 protein: CTSSGVSRGADTQYF. Here the CDR3 DNA reads TGTACCAGCAGTGGTGTCAGCAGGGGGGCAGATACGCAGTATTTT.

CDR3 sequence reads: CSVEMANGLSSYEQYF. In DNA, the CDR3 is TGCAGCGTTGAAATGGCTAACGGGCTAAGCTCCTACGAGCAGTACTTC. The chain links TRBV29-1 to TRBJ2-7; D gene uncertain. Germline CDR1 and CDR2: SQVTM and ANQGSEA. Trimming cost V 2 bases and J 0 bases, with 17 bases left between them. The CDR3 is made up of 16 amino acids.

This clonotype was counted only a few times. J is TRBJ2-7 and V is TRBV7-9; unclear D gene. The germline CDR1 and CDR2 sequences are SEHNR and FQNEAQ (reference sequence). Trimming left V 5 bases short and J 7 bases short, with 9 bases between. The CDR3 loop spans 11 amino acids. The CDR3 region has the DNA TGTGCCAGCAGCAGGACGAGGGAGCAGTACTTC. It yields the protein CASSRTREQYF.

This clonotype was found a few times. The rearrangement uses TRBV29-1 and TRBJ2-7, with 11 nucleotides matching TRBD1. Germline V gives CDR1 SQVTM, CDR2 ANQGSEA. CDR3 length: 12 amino acids. The CDR3 protein is CSSGGQGVEQYF. For the CDR3, the DNA is TGCTCTTCAGGGGGACAGGGGGTCGAGCAGTACTTC.

This clonotype was seen more than once but under ten times. V usage is TRBV30 and J usage is TRBJ1-6, with TRBD1 matching 7 bases. The CDR3 is 13 residues long. Germline loops: CDR1 GTSNPN, CDR2 SVGIG (reference sequence). The V segment lost 7 bases and the J segment 7 bases; nucleotides outside the gene matches: 7. The CDR3 DNA is TGTGCCTCCAGGGGGTTTCGGAATTCACCCCTCCACTTT. Translated, it gives CASRGFRNSPLHF.

As regards this clonotype: An end of the junction differs from the germline gene, which may be a read error. The gene calls are TRBV11-2 and TRBJ2-5; 11 bases agree with TRBD2. This CDR3 region has 15 residues. The germline CDR1 and CDR2 sequences are SGHAT and FQNNGV. CDR3 DNA: TGTGACAGCGGCACGGGACTAGCGGTCCAAGAGACCCAGTACTTC. Translated: CDSGTGLAVQETQYF.

This chain connects TRBV12-3 or TRBV12-4 to TRBJ1-5; D not certain. The length of the CDR3 is 14 residues. The CDR3 loop is CVSSLWGFNQPQHF. The CDR3 DNA follows: TGTGTCAGTAGTTTATGGGGTTTCAATCAGCCCCAGCATTTT.

Remarks on this clonotype: Given a much more abundant clone one base away, this may be a read error. No DNA is shown, since the ends of the CDR3 on it are uncertain; the CDR3 is the one TCRdb lists. This chain uses TRBV29-1 with TRBJ2-7. The CDR3 region is 12 residues in length, termini included. CDR1 is SQVTM, CDR2 ANQGSEA, per germline. CDR3 in amino acids: CSVGDGTYEHYF.

The rearrangement joins TRBV29-1 to TRBJ2-3; D is uncertain. The CDR3 length is 13 residues. The germline V gene has CDR1 SQVTM and CDR2 ANQGSEA. The CDR3 spells CNLYTASADTQYF. The CDR3 DNA reads as TGCAACCTTTATACAGCAAGCGCAGATACGCAGTATTTT.

In this sample, this clonotype turned up a few times. J is TRBJ2-7 and V is TRBV10-3; TRBD2 might be the D (6 bases). Germline V gene lookup returns CDR1 ENHRY and CDR2 SYGVKD. The V and J ends lost 0 bases and 7 bases respectively, with 16 bases between them. This CDR3 is built from 15 residues. CDR3 in amino acids: CAISESRPGVWEQYF. The CDR3 bases are TGTGCCATCAGTGAGTCGAGACCGGGGGTATGGGAGCAGTACTTC.

This clonotype was picked up many times. The CDR3 nucleotides are TGTGCCAGCACACGCGCCGGAATTGTTGGCTACACCTTC. Its protein is CASTRAGIVGYTF. The rearrangement uses TRBV6-5 and TRBJ1-2; D remains ambiguous. V was clipped by 7 bases and J by 7 bases, with 16 bases between them. This CDR3 has 13 residues. Germline V gene lookup returns CDR1 MNHEY and CDR2 SVGAGI.

With respect to this clonotype: Since the CDR3 does not end with the conserved phenylalanine or tryptophan, this likely comes from a read error. The V gene is TRBV6-2 or TRBV6-3, the J gene TRBJ2-1, with 10 bases lining up with TRBD2. V lost 2 bases to trimming and J lost 6 bases; unmatched junction nucleotides: 7. Germline lookup yields CDR1 MNHEY and CDR2 SVGEGT. The CDR3 extends over 16 amino acids. The CDR3 loop reads CASSYPELAGSNEQFL. CDR3 in DNA: TGTGCCAGCAGTTACCCGGAACTAGCGGGATCCAATGAGCAGTTCCTC.

This clonotype turned up a few times. Here the CDR3 DNA reads TGTGCCAGCAGCTTGGGTATTCGAGGGGGAACAGATACGCAGTATTTT. The encoded protein is CASSLGIRGGTDTQYF. The rearrangement links TRBV5-6 to TRBJ2-3, with D tentatively TRBD1 (6 bases). Germline CDR1 SGHDT, CDR2 YYEEEE. CDR3 length: 16 amino acids. Trimming left V 0 bases short and J 3 bases short, with 14 bases between.

Comments on this clonotype: A read error may account for a junction end that differs from germline. This rearrangement joins TRBV4-3 to TRBJ1-5; possible D gene TRBD1, 5 bases. Per germline, CDR1 LGHNA and CDR2 YSLEER. The CDR3 loop spans 15 amino acids. CDR3 nucleotide sequence: TGCGCCAGCCGCCAAGGGGTCAGATCCGATCAGCCCCAGCATTTT. This translates into CASRQGVRSDQPQHF.

This clonotype showed up many times. The chain is built from TRBV10-2 and TRBJ2-7, with D possibly being TRBD2 (6 bases). V was trimmed by 7 bases and J by 0 bases, leaving 10 bases between them. The CDR3 is 13 amino acids. Germline CDR1 is WSHSY and CDR2 is SAAADI. CDR3: CASTRGVSYEQYF. The CDR3 nucleotides read TGCGCCAGCACGCGGGGCGTCTCCTACGAGCAGTACTTC.

As concerns this clonotype: This sequence may be a read error, since a much larger clone differs from it by one base. The chain recombines TRBV10-3 with TRBJ1-4; maybe TRBD1 (5 bases). The germline CDR1 and CDR2 sequences are ENHRY and SYGVKD. This CDR3 has 14 amino acids. CDR3 in amino acids: CAISQTAGDEELFF. The CDR3 DNA reads TGTGCCATCAGTCAGACAGCGGGTGATGAAGAACTGTTTTTT.

This clonotype was counted at least ten times. The chain recombines TRBV6-5 with TRBJ2-7; 7 bases agree with TRBD2. The CDR3 sequence is 15 residues long. After removal of 1 base from V and 3 bases from J, the junction contained 6 bases not matched to a gene. Germline V CDR1 and CDR2: MNHEY, SVGAGI. Here the CDR3 DNA reads TGTGCCAGCAGTTACTTTGGGGGAGGGCTCTACGAGCAGTACTTC. Amino acid sequence: CASSYFGGGLYEQYF.

The rearrangement joins TRBV6-5 to TRBJ2-3, with D unresolved. V shed 1 base and J shed 5 bases, with 10 bases lying between them. Germline values: CDR1 MNHEY, CDR2 SVGAGI. This CDR3 has 14 residues. The CDR3 DNA sequence: TGTGCCAGCAGTTACTGGAGTGAAGAAGATACGCAGTATTTT. As protein: CASSYWSEEDTQYF.

To note about this clonotype: A much larger clone sits a single nucleotide away, making a read error possible. The chain employs TRBV5-4 and TRBJ2-3; the match to TRBD2 covers 7 bases. This CDR3 has 13 amino acids. Per germline, CDR1 SGHNT and CDR2 YYREEE (reference sequence). The CDR3 sequence is CASSLDRGDMQYF. CDR3 bases: TGTGCCAGCAGCTTGGACCGGGGGGATATGCAGTATTTT.

This clonotype was recorded only once. One end of the junction varies from germline; a read error may be responsible. The chain couples TRBV4-3 to TRBJ2-3; 9 bases fit TRBD2. Germline loops: CDR1 LGHNA, CDR2 YSLEER. This CDR3 region has 13 residues. The chain's CDR3 is CASSQDIGTSRDF. In nucleotides, the CDR3 is TGCGCCAGCAGCCAAGACATCGGGACTAGCAGAGATTTT.

To note about this clonotype: A read error is possible here, since a much larger clone lies one base away. J is TRBJ2-2 and V is TRBV29-1; D gene uncertain. The CDR3 has 12 amino acids. Germline lookup yields CDR1 SQVTM and CDR2 ANQGSEA. This chain's CDR3 is CNVAPNIGELFF. CDR3 in DNA: TGCAACGTTGCCCCTAACATCGGGGAGCTGTTTTTT.

Turning to this clonotype: This could be a read error, since a much larger clone is one nucleotide away. This chain connects TRBV6-5 to TRBJ2-6, with D tentatively TRBD1 or TRBD2 (5 bases each). Trimming left V 7 bases short and J 0 bases short, with 19 bases between. This CDR3 has 18 residues. Germline V gives CDR1 MNHEY, CDR2 SVGAGI. The CDR3 is CASNPSGAASSGANVLTF. CDR3 DNA sequence: TGTGCCAGCAACCCATCCGGGGCGGCGAGCTCTGGGGCCAACGTCCTGACTTTC.

In this sample, this clonotype turned up a few times. The junction differs from germline at one of its ends, possibly a read error. The chain couples TRBV4-1 to TRBJ2-5; maybe TRBD2 (6 bases). The CDR3 length is 15 residues. Germline lookup yields CDR1 MGHRA and CDR2 YSYEKL. CDR3 in DNA: TGCACCAGCAGCCCACGCTCGGAACGGGAGGAGACCCAGTACTTC. Encoded protein: CTSSPRSEREETQYF.

For this clonotype: This sequence may be a read error, since a much larger clone differs from it by one base. The DNA for the CDR3 is TGTGTCAGCAGTCCGACAGGGGCGCCTAGCAATCAGCCCCAACATTTT. This codes for CVSSPTGAPSNQPQHF. The V and J genes are TRBV6-5 and TRBJ1-5, with TRBD1 identical over 8 bases. Germline lookup yields CDR1 MNHEY and CDR2 SVGAGI. The CDR3 covers 16 residues.

This clonotype came up once. A junction boundary mismatches the germline segment, possibly from a read error. The chain carries TRBV29-1 and TRBJ2-7; D gene uncertain. CDR1 SQVTM and CDR2 ANQGSEA come from the germline V gene. This CDR3 contains 12 residues. CDR3 DNA: TGCAGCGTCGAACCGGGCCCTTACGGGCAGTACTTC. Translating it yields CSVEPGPYGQYF.

This clonotype was detected many times. The rearrangement links TRBV6-6 to TRBJ1-6; possible D gene TRBD1, 6 bases. Germline CDR1 MNHNY, CDR2 SVGAGI (reference sequence). The CDR3 runs 14 residues. The ends were cut back, 5 bases at V and 5 bases at J, with 10 bases in the middle. CDR3 nucleotides: TGTGCCAGCAGTAACCAGGGGAATAATTCACCCCTCCACTTT. Translating gives CASSNQGNNSPLHF.

On this clonotype itself: This clone may be a read error of a much larger clone one base away. The rearrangement joins TRBV6-6 to TRBJ2-4; D not certain. The CDR3 is made up of 14 amino acids. The germline V gene encodes CDR1 MNHNY and CDR2 SVGAGI (reference sequence). CDR3 amino acids: CVSSPGQAKNIQYF. The CDR3 coding sequence is TGTGTCAGCAGCCCCGGCCAAGCCAAAAACATTCAGTACTTC.

Comment on this clonotype: Compared with germline, one end of the junction differs, possibly owing to a read error. The J gene is TRBJ2-3, the V gene TRBV5-1; no definite D call. The germline gives CDR1 SGHRS, CDR2 YFSETQ. This CDR3 is 15 amino acids long. The DNA of the CDR3 is TGCGCCAGCAGCTTGGGGAAAGGACCCACAGTTACGCAGTATTTT. It is translated as CASSLGKGPTVTQYF.